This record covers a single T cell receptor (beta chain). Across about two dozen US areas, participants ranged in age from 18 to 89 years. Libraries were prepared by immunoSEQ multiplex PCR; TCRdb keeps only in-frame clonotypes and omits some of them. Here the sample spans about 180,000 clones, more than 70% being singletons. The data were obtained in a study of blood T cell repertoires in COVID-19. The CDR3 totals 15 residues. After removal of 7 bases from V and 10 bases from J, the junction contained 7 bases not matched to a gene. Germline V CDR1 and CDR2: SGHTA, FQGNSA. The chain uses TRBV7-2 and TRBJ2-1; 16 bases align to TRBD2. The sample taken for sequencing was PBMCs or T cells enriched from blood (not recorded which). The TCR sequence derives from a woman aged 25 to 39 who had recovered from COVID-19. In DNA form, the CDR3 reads TGTGCCAGCACCGGGACTAGCGGGAGGGTACGGGAGCAGTTCTTC. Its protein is CASTGTSGRVREQFF.